This TCR beta chain is from a study of Ad26.COV2.S vaccination and SARS-CoV-2 variants. Study information: The donor participated in the COV1001 trial, in its Ad26.COV2.S arm. Study results and caveats: After vaccination, reports described spike-specific CD8+ and CD4+ T cell responses as showing substantial breadth. Those who received the vaccine showed greater spike-specific TCR breadth than those given placebo.

Germline lookup yields CDR1 SNHLY and CDR2 FYNNEI. The CDR3 is 15 residues long. V lost 4 bases and J 5 bases, leaving 14 bases between the germline ends. Sample treatment: approximately 18 received Ad26.COV2.S at low or high dose, single or two shots; several received placebo; per-sample allocation not given. Sampling was performed 63 days after the first vaccine or placebo injection. Regarding this clone: Its target is unknown.

Repertoires were generated with immunoSEQ multiplex PCR, while TCRdb's copy carries only in-frame clones and drops some. The sample carries hundreds of thousands of clones, about nine tenths recorded once. The rearrangement joins TRBV2 to TRBJ1-4; the D gene is possibly TRBD1 (6 bases). The sample was peripheral blood, taken in a trial of Ad26.COV2.S vaccine versus placebo. The TCR originated in a person aged 18-60 years who received the Ad26.COV2.S COVID-19 vaccine or a placebo. The CDR3 loop reads CASSALGGKNEKLFF. The DNA for the CDR3 is TGTGCCAGCAGTGCCTTGGGGGGCAAGAATGAAAAACTGTTTTTT.